This TCR beta chain was recovered during a study of read filtering for tumor transcriptome and immune sequencing. General study findings and limits: Even smaller IR-seq throughput identified most shared clonotypes.

This clonotype has a count of ten or more. Its specificity is not known. Germline V gene sequence: CDR1 DFQATT, CDR2 SNEGSKA (reference sequence). The CDR3 covers 12 residues. After removal of 3 bases from V and 8 bases from J, the junction contained 2 bases not matched to a gene. From around 440 ng of RNA, a library with molecular barcoded alpha/delta and beta/gamma adaptors was made. TCRdb recomputed calls from the reads with MiXCR, one row per CDR3 protein. This table has approximately 60,000 distinct CDR3 sequences, around a fifth appearing once. V usage is TRBV20-1 and J usage is TRBJ2-1; 9 bases are a match to TRBD2. This clonotype was sampled from a donor at least 40 years old with multiple myeloma. The sample taken for sequencing was a population of CD138-negative cells sorted from bone marrow. The CDR3 DNA reads as TGCAGTGCTAGGCGGGGGGGCGATGAGCAGTTCTTC. Its protein product is CSARRGGDEQFF.